A selection of T cell receptor beta chains follows, all from one sample in a study of CD4+ T cells in melanoma. Generated by immunoSEQ multiplex PCR, the TCRdb table keeps only in-frame clones and is missing some. The sample shows more than 110,000 clones, roughly 91% of them seen only once. The receptors here all came from a human donor with melanoma. CDR3s include the opening cysteine and the closing phenylalanine or tryptophan. Each record gives: clone size, V gene, CDR3 length, CDR3 protein. Only some rows state a clone size, as once, few, many or a class for expanded clones.

- | TRBV6-1 | 15 | CASSEHDGGAYEQYF
few | TRBV7-3 | 16 | CASSTWTGGSVTEAFF
- | TRBV7-9 | 14 | CASSSPSGLETQYF
- | TRBV30 | 16 | CAWRAPDLSANYGYTF
- | TRBV18 | 15 | CASSPGSRSNQPQHF
- | TRBV5-6 | 13 | CASRGGRGETQYF
once | TRBV6-1 | 11 | CASSEFQPQHF
- | TRBV18 | 11 | CASSPLGEQFF
- | TRBV6-7 | 16 | CASSYLDQSSYNEQFF
few | TRBV29-1 | 13 | CSAEQGGNEKLFF
- | TRBV19 | 18 | CASSIRFGILTVKETQYF
- | TRBV7-9 | 13 | CASSLGGIAEAFF
- | TRBV6-6 | 13 | CASSYVSAETQYF
- | TRBV27 | 15 | CASSSGTGGLRPQHF
- | TRBV7-9 | 15 | CASSPRSSGANVLTF
- | TRBV18 | 14 | CASSAEVGADTQYF
few | TRBV6-1 | 15 | CASSEDGRGSTEAFF
- | TRBV11-2 | 15 | CASSLLGGGSGELFF
- | TRBV18 | 17 | CASSPRLAGVNQETQYF
- | TRBV10-2 | 16 | CASSDPGGPNNSPLHF
once | TRBV6-1 | 14 | CASSEMQGAGEQFF
few | TRBV2 | 13 | CASSESGTGELFF
- | TRBV7-2 | 16 | CASSLEGGRANYGYTF
- | TRBV7-3 | 14 | CASRTYGGAGEQYF
- | TRBV19 | 13 | CASSIAMNTEAFF